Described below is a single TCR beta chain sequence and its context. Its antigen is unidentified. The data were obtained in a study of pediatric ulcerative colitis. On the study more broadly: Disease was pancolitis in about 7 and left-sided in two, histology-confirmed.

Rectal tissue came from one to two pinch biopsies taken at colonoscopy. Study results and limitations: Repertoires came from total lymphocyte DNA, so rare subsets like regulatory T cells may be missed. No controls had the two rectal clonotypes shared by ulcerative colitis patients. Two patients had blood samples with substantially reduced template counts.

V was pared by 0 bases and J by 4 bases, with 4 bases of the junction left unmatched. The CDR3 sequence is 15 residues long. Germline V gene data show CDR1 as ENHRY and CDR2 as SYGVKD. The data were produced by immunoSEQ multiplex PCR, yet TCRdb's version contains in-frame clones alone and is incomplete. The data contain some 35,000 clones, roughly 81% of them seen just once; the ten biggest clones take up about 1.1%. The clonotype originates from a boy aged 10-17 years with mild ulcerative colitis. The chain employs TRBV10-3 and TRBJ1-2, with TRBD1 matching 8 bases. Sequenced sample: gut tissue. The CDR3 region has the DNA TGTGCCATCAGTGAGTCGTCAGGGGGCCGCTATGGCTACACCTTC. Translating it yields CAISESSGGRYGYTF.